One sample yielded the 5 T cell receptor beta chains listed below, sequenced in a study of T cell responses to AZD1222 COVID-19 vaccine. Here immunoSEQ multiplex PCR was the method, and the copy in TCRdb shows in-frame clones only, minus some. Among about 150,000 clones listed, roughly 90% were seen once. Sample: peripheral blood, taken 28 days after the second AZD1222 dose. These receptors were taken from an adult who received the AZD1222 COVID-19 vaccine.

This chain joins TRBV11-3 and TRBJ2-7; D gene ambiguous. The CDR3 has 13 residues. V was shortened by 4 bases and J by 0 bases, with 7 bases between the two germline ends. CDR1 is SGHNT and CDR2 is YENEEA in the germline V gene. The CDR3 region is CASSSGFSYEQYF. The CDR3 DNA follows: TGTGCCAGCAGCTCGGGCTTCTCCTACGAGCAGTACTTC.

V gene TRBV30 combines with J gene TRBJ1-3, with 9 positions matching TRBD1. In germline, CDR1 is GTSNPN, CDR2 SVGIG (reference sequence). The CDR3 contains 16 residues. V lost 3 bases to trimming and J lost 2 bases; unmatched junction nucleotides: 8. The CDR3 nucleotides read TGTGCCTGGAGGTCAAAGGACAGGGGCCCTGGAAACACCATATATTTT. It codes for CAWRSKDRGPGNTIYF.

This chain links TRBV29-1 with TRBJ1-1, with 8 positions matching TRBD1. V shed 0 bases and J 5 bases; nucleotides not matched to a gene: 2. The V gene's germline CDR1 is SQVTM and CDR2 ANQGSEA. The CDR3 totals 13 residues. The CDR3 region has the DNA TGCAGCGTTGAAGATCAGGGGGCAACTGAAGCTTTCTTT. Its protein is CSVEDQGATEAFF. Full variable domain (missing parts from reference TRBV29-1 and TRBJ1-1): SAVISQKPSRDICQRGTSLTIQCQVDSQVTMMFWYRQQPGQSLTLIATANQGSEATYESGFVIDKFPISRPNLTFSTLTVSNMSPEDSSIYLCSVEDQGATEAFFGQGTRLTVV.

The J gene is TRBJ1-1, the V gene TRBV7-9; D not certain. The CDR3 is made up of 15 amino acids. Per germline, CDR1 SEHNR and CDR2 FQNEAQ (reference sequence). V was cut by 0 bases and J by 3 bases, with 11 bases left in between. The CDR3 bases are TGTGCCAGCAGCTTAGCGGACCTCCGGGACACTGAAGCTTTCTTT. The encoded protein is CASSLADLRDTEAFF.

The V call is TRBV16, the J call TRBJ2-5; 8 bases are shared with TRBD1. CDR3 length: 14 residues. The J segment lost 5 bases and the V segment lost 6 bases, leaving 8 bases of the junction unmatched. In germline, CDR1 is KGHSY, CDR2 FQNENV. This CDR3 is CASRRTGNAETQYF. CDR3 nucleotides: TGTGCCAGCAGAAGGACAGGGAACGCGGAGACCCAGTACTTC.